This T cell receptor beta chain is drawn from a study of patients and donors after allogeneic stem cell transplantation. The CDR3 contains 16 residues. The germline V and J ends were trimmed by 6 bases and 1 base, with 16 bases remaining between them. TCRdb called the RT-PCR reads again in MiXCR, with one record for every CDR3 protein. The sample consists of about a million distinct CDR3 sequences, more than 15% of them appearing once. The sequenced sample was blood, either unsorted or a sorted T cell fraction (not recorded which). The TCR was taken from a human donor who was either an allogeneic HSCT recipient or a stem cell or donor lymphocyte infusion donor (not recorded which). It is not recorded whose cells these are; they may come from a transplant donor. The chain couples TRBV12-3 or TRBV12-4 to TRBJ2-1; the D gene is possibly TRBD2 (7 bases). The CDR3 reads CASREAGARSYNEQFF. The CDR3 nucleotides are TGTGCCAGCAGGGAGGCGGGGGCCCGATCCTACAATGAGCAGTTCTTC.